This TCR beta chain is drawn from a study of blood T cells in healthy people across ages. Combining a sample-barcoded 5' primer with a J-beta primer mix, a second PCR ran for roughly 7 to 12 cycles. All cDNA molecules were each tagged by a template-switch adaptor with 12 random nucleotides. TCRdb re-derived calls from the 5' RACE reads in MiXCR, one entry per CDR3 protein. Among about 1.8 million distinct CDR3 sequences listed, around half were seen once. The CDR3 is 14 amino acids. Looked up from germline, CDR1 is SGHTA and CDR2 is FQGNSA. V dropped 5 bases and J dropped 7 bases, with 17 bases sitting between them. Only a few counts were recorded for this clonotype.

V and J are TRBV7-2 and TRBJ1-2; the D gene is possibly TRBD1 (5 bases). This sequence was found in a woman aged 40 to 50 in good health. Input material: blood. The CDR3 DNA follows: TGTGCCAGCAGCGACCTGGGACGACTCTCTGGCTACACCTTC. Translated, it gives CASSDLGRLSGYTF.